The next 5 T cell receptor beta chains were all read from a single sample in a study of CD8 T cells in ankylosing spondylitis. Study conclusions and caveats: Several highly homologous variants made up a TCR beta motif that seemed to typify ankylosing spondylitis blood.

These receptors have no known antigen. TCRdb re-called the 5' RACE reads with MiXCR, one entry per CDR3 protein. The data hold roughly 370,000 distinct CDR3 sequences, with approximately 20% observed a single time. Sequencing used blood, either unsorted or a sorted T cell fraction (not recorded which). These receptors came from a male donor with ankylosing spondylitis.

The J gene is TRBJ2-1, the V gene TRBV20-1; 10 bases agree with TRBD2. There are 17 residues in the CDR3. In germline, CDR1 is DFQATT, CDR2 SNEGSKA (reference sequence). The V gene end was trimmed by 6 bases and the J gene end by 5 bases; junction bases not matched to a gene: 16. CDR3 nucleotide sequence: TGCAGTGCGAGGACTAGCGGACCGTCCTCCACCGACAATGAGCAGTTCTTC. Its protein product is CSARTSGPSSTDNEQFF.

CDR3 residues: CASSLNRSPNLQFF. The CDR3 DNA reads TGTGCCAGCAGCTTAAATCGGAGCCCCAACCTTCAGTTCTTC. The chain carries TRBV7-2 and TRBJ2-1; D unclear. This CDR3 has 14 residues. With 2 bases removed from V and 13 bases from J, the gap between germline ends came to 18 bases. Germline CDR1 SGHTA, CDR2 FQGNSA.

The CDR3 spells CASSDDRSIYNEQFF. The CDR3 bases are TGTGCCAGCAGTGACGACAGGTCCATCTACAATGAGCAGTTCTTC. This chain connects TRBV25-1 to TRBJ2-1, with a possible D match to TRBD1 (6 bases). Trimming cost V 3 bases and J 3 bases, with 12 bases left between them. The CDR3 covers 15 residues. The germline V gene has CDR1 MGHDK and CDR2 SYGVNS.

This clonotype was seen a few times. The chain employs TRBV29-1 and TRBJ2-7, with D possibly TRBD1 on 6 matching bases. CDR3 size: 11 residues. Germline CDR1 and CDR2: SQVTM and ANQGSEA. V shed 7 bases and J shed 4 bases, with 11 bases lying between them. CDR3 residues: CSAAQGYEQYF. The DNA of the CDR3 is TGCAGCGCCGCACAGGGTTACGAGCAGTACTTC.

The chain has TRBV4-2 and TRBJ2-2; TRBD2 agrees at 7 bases. The CDR3 has 17 amino acids. Germline V CDR1 and CDR2: LGHNA, YNFKEQ. J lost 0 bases, V lost 2 bases, and 6 bases had no gene match. CDR3 loop: CASSQSTSVSNTGELFF. The CDR3 DNA is TGTGCCAGCAGCCAATCCACTAGCGTATCGAACACCGGGGAGCTGTTTTTT.